Included here is one T cell receptor (beta chain) sequence, with context. Germline loops: CDR1 SGHTA, CDR2 FQGNSA. The CDR3 runs 14 residues. V was cut by 4 bases and J by 7 bases, with 14 bases left in between. TCRdb fed the RT-PCR reads into MiXCR, producing one record per CDR3 protein. The sample contains about 680,000 distinct CDR3 sequences, 12% to 15% of which appear only once. This sequence originates from a female donor in good health, serving as a healthy control. Sequences were obtained from memory CD4+ T cells from blood. The chain uses TRBV7-2 and TRBJ2-1, with D hard to call. CDR3: CASSSWWAENEQFF. CDR3 coding DNA: TGTGCCAGCAGCTCCTGGTGGGCGGAGAATGAGCAGTTCTTC. Drawing the rest from reference TRBV7-2 and TRBJ2-1, the complete variable domain is GAGVSQSPSNKVTEKGKDVELRCDPISGHTALYWYRQSLGQGLEFLIYFQGNSAPDKSGLPSDRFSAERTGGSVSTLTIQRTQQEDSAVYLCASSSWWAENEQFFGPGTRLTVL.